This is a list of T cell receptor beta chains from one sample in a study of OX40 agonist ivuxolimab in advanced cancers. Assay: immunoSEQ multiplex PCR; the TCRdb copy retains only in-frame clones and omits some. The sample has about 79,000 clones; around 91% are singletons. The sample was CD4+ or CD8+ T cells sorted from blood, taken in a trial of the OX40 agonist ivuxolimab. The receptors here all came from an adult with an advanced solid tumor such as melanoma, head and neck, liver or kidney cancer. Each CDR3 is given with its conserved first and last residue. D genes are given only for firm matches. Expanded clones get a size class; other rows say once, few or many, or leave the size out.

>few|-|TRBJ1-3|TRBV2
CASSEVGSGNTIYF
TGTGCCAGCAGTGAAGTGGGGTCTGGAAACACCATATATTTT
>-|-|TRBJ1-3|TRBV21-1
CASSKRAPSGNTIYF
TGTGCCAGCAGCAAACGAGCACCGTCTGGAAACACCATATATTTT
>-|-|TRBJ2-5|TRBV4-1
CASSQGGLPQETQYF
TGCGCCAGCAGCCAAGGCGGACTCCCCCAAGAGACCCAGTACTTC
>-|-|TRBJ1-1|TRBV7-9
CASSPSGSTEAFF
TGTGCCAGCAGCCCATCGGGGTCAACTGAAGCTTTCTTT
>-|TRBD1|TRBJ1-1|TRBV6-5
CASSLGQENTEAFF
TGTGCCAGCAGCCTGGGACAGGAAAACACTGAAGCTTTCTTT
>-|-|TRBJ2-5|TRBV29-1
CSATGAGGETQYF
TGCAGCGCAACAGGGGCGGGGGGAGAGACCCAGTACTTC
>-|TRBD1|TRBJ2-5|TRBV7-9
CASSQLPRGLLETQYF
TGTGCCAGCAGCCAATTGCCCAGGGGGCTTTTAGAGACCCAGTACTTC
>-|TRBD1|TRBJ1-6|TRBV2
CATGQGDSYNSPLHF
TGTGCCACCGGACAGGGCGACTCCTATAATTCACCCCTCCACTTT
>-|TRBD1|TRBJ1-1|TRBV28
CASSPPGRGRTEAFF
TGTGCCAGCAGTCCCCCGGGCAGGGGGAGGACTGAAGCTTTCTTT
>-|TRBD1|TRBJ1-2|TRBV14
CASSLGTVYGYTF
TGTGCCAGCAGCCTCGGGACAGTCTATGGCTACACCTTC
>-|TRBD2|TRBJ2-1|TRBV25-1
CASERTSGGNEQFF
TGTGCCAGCGAGCGGACTAGCGGGGGAAATGAGCAGTTCTTC
>once|TRBD2|TRBJ2-5|TRBV6-5
CASSWGLHKPETQYF
TGTGCCAGCAGCTGGGGACTACATAAACCGGAGACCCAGTACTTC
>few|-|TRBJ2-1|TRBV7-6
CASSSRGYGGNEQFF
TGTGCCAGCAGCTCACGAGGGTACGGGGGAAATGAGCAGTTCTTC
>-|TRBD1|TRBJ2-1|TRBV7-2
CASSATGALYNEQFF
TGTGCCAGCAGCGCAACAGGGGCCCTCTACAATGAGCAGTTCTTC